This TCR beta chain was sequenced during a study of shared clonotypes between healthy human individuals. The study, taken as a whole, reports: The four-donor shared clonotypes exceeded non-shared clonotypes in generation probability, with non-shared ones scoring lower.

At the deep level, the assay was run. TCRdb's table, derived via immunoSEQ multiplex PCR, lists solely in-frame clones and lacks some. The table has some 1,100,000 clones, roughly 74% seen once. Regarding this clone: The antigen is undetermined.

The study enrolled healthy HIV-negative adults without recent acute infections or vaccinations as donors. CD45RA-negative memory and CD45RA+ naive subsets were split from the CD4+ cells. Germline V gives CDR1 ENHRY, CDR2 SYGVKD. The CDR3 sequence is 18 residues long. With 3 bases clipped from V and 5 bases from J, the junction kept 11 bases outside the gene matches. Sequencing input: memory CD4+ T cells from PBMCs. Subset: CD45RA-negative fraction. The V gene is TRBV10-3, the J gene TRBJ2-5; 14 bases agree with TRBD2. The source of this sequence is a man younger than 35 in good health. Some clones in this sample may be carry-over from other donors' samples. Here the CDR3 reads CAISESKGLAGVGETQYF. The CDR3 nucleotides read TGTGCCATCAGTGAATCTAAGGGACTAGCGGGAGTAGGGGAGACCCAGTACTTC.